The TCR beta chain under discussion was sequenced for a study of CD8 T cells in ankylosing spondylitis. From the 5' RACE reads, TCRdb called clonotypes with MiXCR, one entry per CDR3 protein. The sample has some 200,000 distinct CDR3 sequences; around 13% are singletons. Study results and limitations: Earlier literature documents some of the motif variants in reactive arthritis synovial fluid and blood.

This clonotype was found once. The target antigen is unknown. The CDR3 is 14 residues long. V lost 0 bases and J 4 bases, leaving 12 bases between the germline ends. Germline assignment: CDR1 DFQATT and CDR2 SNEGSKA (reference sequence). This chain connects TRBV20-1 to TRBJ1-2; D gene ambiguous. This TCR came from a male donor with ankylosing spondylitis or in good health (not recorded which). The sample consisted of blood, either unsorted or a sorted T cell fraction (not recorded which). The CDR3 bases are TGCAGTGCTAGAGATCGGAAGCCGGCCTATGGCTACACCTTC. This translates into CSARDRKPAYGYTF.